This T cell receptor (beta chain) was captured in a study of response to subunit inactivated influenza vaccine. This clonotype was counted a few times. Its antigen is as yet unknown. Study-wide results and limits: Every seasonal influenza vaccination brings in few new T cells, the authors suggested.

The CDR3 runs 12 residues. Between the trimmed V and J ends, which lost 5 bases and 14 bases, there was a span of 18 bases. TCRdb recomputed calls from the RT-PCR reads with MiXCR, one row per CDR3 protein. The sample includes under 550,000 distinct CDR3 sequences, roughly 8.2% seen only once; the top ten take about an eighth. The sequence derives from a man aged 50 to 69 who received an inactivated influenza vaccine. Specimen: PBMCs from blood, collected around 25 months after vaccination. The chain couples TRBV12-3 or TRBV12-4 to TRBJ2-5; D is possibly TRBD1 (5 bases). The CDR3 is CASSHSRTRAYF. CDR3 bases: TGTGCCAGCAGTCACTCCCGGACACGGGCCTACTTC.